This T cell receptor (beta chain) was documented in a study of shared clonotypes between healthy human individuals (dated by TCRdb to the early 2020s). Regarding the complete study: The cohort comprised two women and a few men aged 18 to 49 years. The study deeply sequenced blood TCR repertoires of about 5 healthy adults to estimate repertoire size and the extent of clonotype sharing between individuals. To increase sequencing depth and limit assay-specific biases, different laboratories used diverse techniques to prepare libraries and sequence TCR repertoires. Between about 0.94 and 8.9 billion PBMCs per donor were obtained by leukapheresis.

TCR CDR3 regions were amplified from genomic DNA by multiplex PCR using the deep immunoSEQ assay. Extracted genomic DNA from each cell subset was spread evenly across all wells of several immunoSEQ 96-well plates, with each plate serving as a replicate. For unsorted PBMC, 300 ng of genomic DNA, equivalent to around 30,000 T cell genomes, went into each replicate PCR. Unsorted PBMC genomic DNA was sequenced across ten immunoSEQ deep assay plates. The purified libraries were quantified using a Qubit 3.0 fluorometer, sized with a Bioanalyzer 2100, and then quantified again using the KAPA Library Quantification kit. Every immunoSEQ 96-well plate was sequenced on a dedicated single-read 150-cycle Illumina NextSeq 550 flow cell. As for the authors' bioinformatics: Because the immunoSEQ output included only junctional sequences and no quality scores, the filtering could not be the same as the filtering used for full-length reads. Sequences were annotated with PyIR, a Python wrapper for IgBLAST v1.9, and V/J genes and CDR3 were assigned using IMGT germline references. Reads were removed for weak V/J assignments (E-value above 1e-6), missing CDR3, stop codons, out-of-frame junctions, or ambiguous translated residues. V3J clonotypes were defined as sequences sharing the same inferred V gene, J gene, and CDR3 amino acid sequence. Percentage overlap between repertoires was computed as shared unique clonotypes divided by the size of the smaller repertoire. Three approaches were used to assess repertoire richness: RTK rarefaction, the Chao1 estimator, and Recon v2.1 estimates of unobserved clonotypes. Imported from immuneACCESS, the table was reduced by TCRdb to in-frame sequences with V and J called. These copies leave out some clones; in studies compared against another copy, an unresolved V gene accounts for under half, and the cause of the remainder is not known. That table furnishes V, J and clone size, whereas the DNA furnished D and trimming. The sample table records a few hundred thousand clones; about 80% of these occur just once. The ten largest clonotypes hold about 12% of the sample.

Overall study outcomes, separate from this receptor: Because the study included only a small number of donors, the genetic and exposure-history diversity represented was limited. Based on pairwise subsampling, the degree of clonotype sharing among donors was expected to be affected by sequencing depth. Sampling was limited to blood, and TCR repertoires in tissue likely differ from TCR repertoires in blood.

Healthy HIV-negative adults with no recently reported acute infections or vaccinations were included as donors. Only Caucasian adults living in Nashville, Tennessee, USA were represented among the donors. In the unsorted samples, approximately 82 million PBMCs were counted, and genomic DNA was extracted using the QIAamp DNA Blood Mini kit. Blood was obtained by leukapheresis, after which PBMCs were separated by Ficoll-Histopaque density gradient centrifugation and cryopreserved in liquid nitrogen vapor phase. Concerning this clone itself: Its recognized antigen is unknown. The junction departs from the called germline gene at one end, perhaps through a read error. Distinct nucleotide sequences in the sample also encode this CDR3.

The clonotype was recovered from a woman between 40 and 50 years old in good health. Some clones in this sample may be carry-over from other donors' samples. Sequencing was done on a sample of PBMCs.

The CDR3: CASSGDGQGGGYTF. The nucleotide sequence is TGTGCCAGCAGCGGGGATGGACAGGGCGGCGGCTACACCTTT. Here the chain combines TRBV4-2 and TRBJ1-2, and 8 bases in between align with TRBD1. Taken from cysteine to phenylalanine, the CDR3 has 14 residues. The DNA shown is the 42-base CDR3, in frame from base 1. CDR1 and CDR2 are drawn from the germline V gene: LGHNA, YNFKEQ.